This TCR beta chain is from a study of spatial heterogeneity in lung cancer. V lost 0 bases to trimming and J lost 5 bases; unmatched junction nucleotides: 7. The CDR3 runs to 15 residues. Germline CDR1 SGDLS, CDR2 YYNGEE. Time point of the sample: sample taken at primary tumor resection. Unsorted whole RNA from tumor, nontumor lung or frozen PBMC underwent sequencing. Using its own MiXCR run on the 5' RACE reads, TCRdb lists one record per CDR3 protein. The repertoire holds 75,000 to 85,000 distinct CDR3 sequences, with approximately 20% as singletons. The gene calls are TRBV9 and TRBJ2-5, with 7 bases fitting TRBD2. The sequence derives from a male donor with early-stage non-small cell lung cancer. Here the sequenced sample was PBMCs, taken at surgery. The CDR3 is CASSVAGGRLETQYF. CDR3 sequence (DNA): TGTGCCAGCAGCGTAGCGGGCGGGAGATTGGAGACCCAGTACTTC. The variable domain in full, completed from reference TRBV9 and TRBJ2-5, reads DSGVTQTPKHLITATGQRVTLRCSPRSGDLSVYWYQQSLDQGLQFLIQYYNGEERAKGNILERFSAQQFPDLHSELNLSSLELGDSALYFCASSVAGGRLETQYFGPGTRLLVL.